Listed here are 23 T cell receptor beta chains from one sample, sequenced in a study of T cell repertoires in cytomegalovirus infection. TCRdb recomputed calls from the reads with MiXCR, one row per CDR3 protein. The sample holds some 920,000 distinct CDR3 sequences, 30% to 40% seen once. These receptors have no identified antigens. The sample consisted of cultured CD8+ T cells from PBMCs, taken from culture after CMV antigen stimulation. The source of these receptors is a human donor in good health (CMV status not recorded). Some clones in this sample may be carry-over from other donors' samples.

To note about this clonotype: A junction end diverges from the germline sequence, so it may reflect a read error. This chain joins TRBV4-3 and TRBJ2-1; TRBD2 is a possible D gene (5 bases). The CDR3 runs 17 residues. Per the germline V gene, CDR1 is LGHNA and CDR2 is YSLEER. CDR3 region: CTSSQGPAGIGDDEQFF. The CDR3, as DNA: TGCACCAGCAGCCAAGGACCGGCGGGTATTGGAGACGATGAGCAGTTCTTC.

This clonotype has only one observation. The chain joins TRBV9 to TRBJ1-1; D is possibly TRBD1 (6 bases). This CDR3 spans 13 amino acids. CDR1 SGDLS and CDR2 YYNGEE come from the germline V gene. V lost 4 bases, J lost 5 bases, and 12 bases lay in between. CDR3 protein: CASSPSGATEAFF. CDR3 in DNA: TGTGCCAGCAGCCCTTCAGGGGCTACTGAAGCTTTCTTT.

This chain joins TRBV2 and TRBJ1-1; 8 bases line up with TRBD1. Germline CDR1 is SNHLY and CDR2 is FYNNEI. The V and J ends lost 9 bases and 4 bases, in that order; junction bases with no gene match: 4. The CDR3 covers 12 residues. The CDR3 sequence is CARGQGGTEAFF. CDR3 DNA: TGTGCCAGAGGACAGGGAGGCACTGAAGCTTTCTTT.

This clonotype showed up many times. The gene calls are TRBV7-2 and TRBJ2-1, with 8 nucleotides matching TRBD1. Trimming cost V 4 bases and J 5 bases; bases outside gene matches: 1. Germline loops: CDR1 SGHTA, CDR2 FQGNSA. CDR3 length: 13 amino acids. The CDR3 loop reads CASSWDRNNEQFF. CDR3 nucleotide sequence: TGTGCCAGCAGCTGGGACAGGAACAATGAGCAGTTCTTC.

The chain joins TRBV10-2 to TRBJ2-7; D gene ambiguous. The CDR3 extends over 13 amino acids. Germline-derived CDR1 and CDR2 are WSHSY and SAAADI. V dropped 0 bases and J dropped 3 bases, with 6 bases sitting between them. The DNA of the CDR3 is TGCGCCAGCAGTGAGTCAGTTTACTACGAGCAGTACGTC. Protein sequence: CASSESVYYEQYV.

V gene TRBV6-1 combines with J gene TRBJ1-5; possibly TRBD1 for D (6 bases). This CDR3 comprises 15 residues. V lost 5 bases, J lost 4 bases, and 15 bases lay in between. Germline values: CDR1 MNHNS, CDR2 SASEGT. The CDR3 reads CASSPTGTPNQPQHF. The CDR3 region has the DNA TGTGCCAGCAGTCCCACCGGGACACCAAATCAGCCCCAGCATTTT.

The V call is TRBV19, the J call TRBJ1-5, with TRBD1 matching over 7 bases. From germline, CDR1 is LNHDA and CDR2 SQIVND (reference sequence). V was pared by 0 bases and J by 3 bases, with 5 bases of the junction left unmatched. This CDR3 is 16 amino acids long. The CDR3 loop reads CASSIEEGQLNQPQHF. The CDR3 DNA sequence: TGTGCCAGTAGTATAGAGGAGGGACAGCTCAATCAGCCCCAGCATTTT.

This rearrangement joins TRBV10-1 to TRBJ2-2, with D perhaps TRBD1 (7 bases). Germline CDR1 WNHNN, CDR2 SYGVQD (reference sequence). The CDR3 covers 13 residues. V dropped 6 bases and J dropped 6 bases, with 11 bases sitting between them. The CDR3 nucleotides read TGCGCCAGCAGCGACAGGGAGGCCGGGGAGCTGTTTTTT. Its protein is CASSDREAGELFF.

In this sample, this clonotype turned up a few times. The gene calls are TRBV5-4 and TRBJ2-1; no definite D call. The CDR3 runs to 12 residues. Trimming removed 3 bases from V and 7 bases from J, with 8 bases in between. In germline, CDR1 is SGHNT, CDR2 YYREEE (reference sequence). The DNA for the CDR3 is TGTGCCAGCAGCTCAGACCAGAATGAGCAGTTCTTC. Its translation is CASSSDQNEQFF. Based on the CDR3 plus reference TRBV5-4 and TRBJ2-1, the full variable domain is ETGVTQSPTHLIKTRGQQVTLRCSSQSGHNTVSWYQQALGQGPQFIFQYYREEENGRGNFPPRFSGLQFPNYSSELNVNALELDDSALYLCASSSDQNEQFFGPGTRLTVL.

This chain connects TRBV27 to TRBJ2-7; 8 bases line up with TRBD2. The length of the CDR3 is 13 residues. V trimming: 6 bases; J trimming: 3 bases; junction bases outside the gene matches: 4. The germline V gene has CDR1 MNHEY and CDR2 SMNVEV (reference sequence). The CDR3 loop is CASSRGGNYEQYV. The CDR3, as DNA: TGTGCCAGCAGCCGGGGGGGGAACTACGAGCAGTACGTC.

The chain uses TRBV7-6 and TRBJ2-1, with 16 bases identical to TRBD2. Germline CDR1 and CDR2: SGHVS and FNYEAQ. Unmatched junction bases numbered 9, after V lost 5 bases and J lost 5 bases. The CDR3 covers 18 residues. The CDR3 spells CASSPTTGTSGGDNEQFF. The CDR3 nucleotides read TGTGCCAGCAGCCCTACGACCGGGACTAGCGGGGGGGACAATGAGCAGTTCTTC.

In DNA, the CDR3 is TGTGCTAGTGGTTTCACGGACAGGGTGTACACAGATACGCAGTATTTT. Protein: CASGFTDRVYTDTQYF. V usage is TRBV12-5 and J usage is TRBJ2-3, with TRBD1 matching 8 bases. The V and J ends lost 3 bases and 2 bases, in that order; junction bases with no gene match: 7. CDR1 and CDR2 (germline): LGHNT, FRNRAP. CDR3 length: 16 amino acids. The full variable domain, its missing parts supplied by reference TRBV12-5 and TRBJ2-3, is DARVTQTPRHKVTEMGQEVTMRCQPILGHNTVFWYRQTMMQGLELLAYFRNRAPLDDSGMPKDRFSAEMPDATLATLKIQPSEPRDSAVYFCASGFTDRVYTDTQYFGPGTRLTVL.

V and J are TRBV5-5 and TRBJ1-1; no reliable D call. The germline V and J ends were trimmed by 4 bases and 6 bases, with 16 bases remaining between them. The CDR3 spans 14 residues. CDR1 is SGHKS and CDR2 is YYEKEE in the germline V gene (reference sequence). This chain's CDR3 is CASSVGILGAEAFF. CDR3 nucleotides: TGTGCCAGCAGCGTGGGAATCCTGGGCGCTGAAGCTTTCTTT. Supplemented by reference TRBV5-5 and TRBJ1-1, the full variable domain reads DAGVTQSPTHLIKTRGQQVTLRCSPISGHKSVSWYQQVLGQGPQFIFQYYEKEERGRGNFPDRFSARQFPNYSSELNVNALLLGDSALYLCASSVGILGAEAFFGQGTRLTVV.

This chain links TRBV6-2 or TRBV6-3 with TRBJ1-5; 10 bases map to TRBD1. The CDR3 extends over 17 amino acids. With 1 base clipped from V and 7 bases from J, the junction kept 10 bases outside the gene matches. CDR1 MNHEY and CDR2 SVGEGT come from the germline V gene. The CDR3 sequence: CASSYYGTGAMIQPQHF. Here the CDR3 DNA reads TGTGCCAGCAGTTACTACGGGACAGGGGCTATGATCCAGCCCCAGCATTTT.

This clonotype came up many times. This chain uses TRBV7-2 with TRBJ1-1; no definite D call. Trimming shortened V by 4 bases and J by 2 bases, and 11 bases separated the two germline ends. CDR3 length equals 14 residues. The germline CDR1 and CDR2 sequences are SGHTA and FQGNSA. The CDR3 nucleotides are TGTGCCAGCAGCTCAAAGTGGGAAAACACTGAAGCTTTCTTT. Protein sequence: CASSSKWENTEAFF.

This chain links TRBV14 with TRBJ1-6; the match to TRBD1 covers 7 bases. Germline V CDR1 and CDR2: SGHDN, FVKESK. This CDR3 has 15 amino acids. V lost 6 bases and J lost 10; bases outside the gene matches: 12. As DNA, the CDR3 is TGTGCCAGCAGTCACATGGACAGGCAATTGTCACCCCTCCACTTT. It encodes CASSHMDRQLSPLHF.

The chain is built from TRBV5-6 and TRBJ2-3, with D possibly being TRBD1 (5 bases). This CDR3 has 14 residues. The ends were cut back, 2 bases at V and 6 bases at J, with 13 bases in the middle. Germline V CDR1 and CDR2: SGHDT, YYEEEE. The CDR3 DNA is TGTGCCAGCAGCTTTAGTGGCAGGGCGGATACGCAGTATTTT. Translated: CASSFSGRADTQYF.

V usage is TRBV5-6 and J usage is TRBJ1-1; 7 nucleotides match TRBD1. Per germline, CDR1 SGHDT and CDR2 YYEEEE. This CDR3 region has 15 residues. V lost 4 bases, J lost 5 bases, and 11 bases stayed unmatched. The CDR3 is CASSLDGQAFTEAFF. DNA of the CDR3: TGTGCCAGCAGCCTGGACGGACAGGCATTTACTGAAGCTTTCTTT. Filled out from reference TRBV5-6 and TRBJ1-1, the complete variable domain reads DAGVTQSPTHLIKTRGQQVTLRCSPKSGHDTVSWYQQALGQGPQFIFQYYEEEERQRGNFPDRFSGHQFPNYSSELNVNALLLGDSALYLCASSLDGQAFTEAFFGQGTRLTVV.

This chain uses TRBV5-1 with TRBJ2-1, with D unresolved. The CDR3 has 15 amino acids. Per the germline V gene, CDR1 is SGHRS and CDR2 is YFSETQ. The V gene lost 0 bases and the J gene lost 9 bases, with 16 bases spanning the gap. CDR3 sequence (DNA): TGCGCCAGCAGCTTGGCCGAGGAAGGGATTGCTGAGCAGTTCTTC. Its protein product is CASSLAEEGIAEQFF.

This clonotype was counted ten times or more. The V call is TRBV6-1, the J call TRBJ2-6; D call uncertain. V shed 5 bases and J shed 0 bases, with 8 bases lying between them. Germline V gene sequence: CDR1 MNHNS, CDR2 SASEGT. The CDR3 contains 15 residues. The DNA for the CDR3 is TGTGCCAGCAGTTCCGACCTCTCTGGGGCCAACGTCCTGACTTTC. Translation gives CASSSDLSGANVLTF.

This clonotype came up many times. The genes are TRBV7-6 and TRBJ1-1; perhaps TRBD1 as D (5 bases). This CDR3 contains 14 residues. Trimming shortened V by 5 bases and J by 1 base, and 11 bases separated the two germline ends. Germline V lookup: CDR1 SGHVS, CDR2 FNYEAQ. CDR3 coding DNA: TGTGCCAGCAGCACGGGAGGGGCGAACACTGAAGCTTTCTTT. Amino acids: CASSTGGANTEAFF.

The rearrangement links TRBV15 to TRBJ2-7; perhaps D is TRBD1 or TRBD2 (6 bases each). Germline V CDR1 and CDR2: LNHNV, YYDKDF (reference sequence). The length of the CDR3 is 15 residues. V was shortened by 1 base and J by 2 bases, with 12 bases between the two germline ends. CDR3 in amino acids: CATSRVKGGPYEQYF. The CDR3 nucleotides are TGTGCCACCAGCAGAGTCAAGGGGGGCCCCTACGAGCAGTACTTC.

CDR3 in amino acids: CASGYRGTNYGYTF. The CDR3, as DNA: TGTGCCAGCGGGTACAGGGGGACGAACTATGGCTACACCTTC. V usage is TRBV27 and J usage is TRBJ1-2; 8 bases are shared with TRBD1. The V and J ends lost 8 bases and 2 bases, in that order; junction bases with no gene match: 7. The germline V gene has CDR1 MNHEY and CDR2 SMNVEV (reference sequence). This CDR3 is 14 amino acids long.